This T cell receptor (beta chain) derives from a study of T cell repertoires in cytomegalovirus infection. The overall study: CMV epitopes, recently identified HLA-C-restricted and well-studied HLA-B-restricted, were used. Carrying CMV and the relevant HLA type showed in public TCR beta signatures.

General observations from the study: Ex vivo responses were dominated by HLA-C-restricted CMV-specific TCR beta clonotypes. Adding up the frequency of public TCR beta families identified people who carried CMV plus the relevant HLA.

Concerning this clonotype: Its target is unknown.

Trimming removed 3 bases from V and 3 bases from J; junction bases left unmatched: 1. The length of the CDR3 is 13 residues. CDR1 and CDR2 (germline): MNHEY, SMNVEV (reference sequence). TCRdb used MiXCR to reprocess the reads, holding one entry per CDR3 protein. The sample has approximately 310,000 distinct CDR3 sequences; 20% to 25% are singletons. Sequenced material: cultured PBMCs, taken from culture after CMV antigen stimulation. This chain joins TRBV27 and TRBJ2-7; 8 positions match TRBD2. The TCR originated in a human donor in good health (CMV status not recorded). Some clones in this sample may be carry-over from other donors' samples. The CDR3 region is CASSFAGGYEQYF. The CDR3 DNA is TGTGCCAGCAGTTTCGCGGGAGGCTACGAGCAGTACTTC.